This T cell receptor beta chain was recorded in a study of long-term antiretroviral therapy in people with HIV. Study overall: The oldest specimens predate the 2015 immediate-ART recommendation by about a decade.

From each donor, at least one pre-ART PBMC sample and at least two post-ART PBMC samples were obtained. Study conclusions and caveats: Increased diversity was seen after ART, yet it remained lower than in transplant donor controls. Controls had broader CDR3 length ranges than HIV repertoires did.

As to this clone: Its antigen is as yet unknown.

The ends were cut back, 0 bases at V and 7 bases at J, with 21 bases in the middle. The CDR3 contains 17 residues. Germline V lookup: CDR1 SGHAT, CDR2 FQNNGV. Researchers ran immunoSEQ v3.0 at survey level. The method was immunoSEQ multiplex PCR; TCRdb's version includes in-frame clones alone and lacks a portion of them. The table lists some 21,000 clones, roughly 87% of them singletons, with approximately 5% in the top ten. The clonotype originates from a man in his fifties with HIV. Sequences were derived from unsorted PBMCs, sampled 0.3 years after starting antiretroviral therapy. The V call is TRBV11-2, the J call TRBJ1-2; possibly TRBD1 for D (5 bases). The CDR3 loop reads CASSLDRWGWGDRGYTF. The CDR3 nucleotides are TGTGCCAGCAGCTTAGATCGATGGGGGTGGGGCGATCGTGGCTACACCTTC.